This T cell receptor (beta chain) was captured in a study of blood T cell repertoires in COVID-19 (dated by TCRdb to 2018 to 2021). Turning to the overall study: The collaborator samples originated in the United States, Italy and Spain and spanned the acute and convalescent phases of COVID-19. Nearly every sample came with metadata listing a de-identified subject ID, COVID-19 status, age in years and sex. The samples were drawn from two sources: the first 160 participants of the ongoing ImmuneRACE study, and 950 to 1,500 subjects contributed by 6 global collaborators. The prospective study material was composed of cDNA or gDNA derived from T cells, B-cell-depleted T cells, or PBMCs. Where available, HLA class I and class II types were taken from metadata supplied by the sample provider and were not determined by assay-based typing. Deeply sampled blood TCRbeta repertoires from subjects exposed to, actively infected with, or recovered from COVID-19 were included in the dataset. The repertoires were released in a freely available public database meant as a resource for research on the immune response to SARS-CoV-2. What the study reported, not specific to this receptor: The quantity of clinical and demographic metadata differed by source and by participant and was supplied without curation.

A word on this clone: Its antigen is currently not known. No per-base quality is available; no much larger clone lies one base away.

The immunoSEQ Assay, a bias-controlled multiplex PCR, was used to amplify TCRbeta CDR3 regions from genomic DNA. For the original study's pipeline: The number of nucleated cells in each sample was estimated by amplification of reference gene primers within the assay. To quantify the absolute abundance of each unique TCRbeta CDR3 rearrangement, sequence reads were collapsed and filtered. For each sample, productive Simpson clonality was calculated as the square root of Simpson's diversity index over productive rearrangements. TCRdb's version of the immuneACCESS table is confined to in-frame rearrangements and falls short of the full clone set. An unresolved V gene accounts for under half of the shortfall where checked; the remainder is of unknown origin. V, J and clone size reflect that table, while D and trimming were determined from the DNA. The table for this sample lists a few hundred thousand clones; about 88% of them were counted only once. About 5% of the sample comes from the top ten.

Reading the germline V gene (reference sequence) gives CDR1 SGHNT and CDR2 YYREEE. V and J are truncated by 2 bases and 1 base respectively, leaving an intervening sequence of 6 bases. CDR3 length: 13 amino acids, cysteine to phenylalanine. Solely the CDR3 DNA is kept, with 39 bases framed from the first base. One collaborating source in Seattle enrolled patients while the patients were actively infected and followed the patients over time throughout the course of disease. The collaborating institutions used their own protocols to collect whole blood in K2EDTA tubes. Collaborator samples were shipped for TCRbeta analysis as frozen whole blood, isolated PBMCs, or DNA extracted from either sample type.

The specimen sequenced was peripheral blood. The TCR originated in a woman aged 55 to 70 with COVID-19, enrolled during active disease. The chain uses TRBV5-4 and TRBJ1-1, with the D gene not clear enough to name. The nucleotide sequence is TGTGCCAGCAGCTTAGACAAGAACACTGAAGCTTTCTTT. Protein translation: CASSLDKNTEAFF. The full variable domain, with segments outside the CDR3 supplied by the reference TRBV5-4 and TRBJ1-1 proteins, appears as ETGVTQSPTHLIKTRGQQVTLRCSSQSGHNTVSWYQQALGQGPQFIFQYYREEENGRGNFPPRFSGLQFPNYSSELNVNALELDDSALYLCASSLDKNTEAFFGQGTRLTVV.